Listed here is a single T cell receptor beta chain. The record originates from a study of blood T cell repertoires in COVID-19. V shed 2 bases and J 5 bases; nucleotides not matched to a gene: 6. The CDR3 totals 15 residues. CDR1 is MDHEN and CDR2 is SYDVKM in the germline V gene. Produced via immunoSEQ multiplex PCR; TCRdb's table is partial and in-frame only. The data show about 190,000 clones, with just under 90% seen just once and around 12% held by the top ten. The sample consisted of peripheral blood. The sequence came from a woman in her 70s with COVID-19, enrolled during active disease. The rearrangement links TRBV28 to TRBJ2-5; 9 bases are a match to TRBD1. Here the CDR3 reads CASSLTGQGRETQYF. Written as DNA, the CDR3 is TGTGCCAGCAGTTTAACCGGACAGGGGAGGGAGACCCAGTACTTC.